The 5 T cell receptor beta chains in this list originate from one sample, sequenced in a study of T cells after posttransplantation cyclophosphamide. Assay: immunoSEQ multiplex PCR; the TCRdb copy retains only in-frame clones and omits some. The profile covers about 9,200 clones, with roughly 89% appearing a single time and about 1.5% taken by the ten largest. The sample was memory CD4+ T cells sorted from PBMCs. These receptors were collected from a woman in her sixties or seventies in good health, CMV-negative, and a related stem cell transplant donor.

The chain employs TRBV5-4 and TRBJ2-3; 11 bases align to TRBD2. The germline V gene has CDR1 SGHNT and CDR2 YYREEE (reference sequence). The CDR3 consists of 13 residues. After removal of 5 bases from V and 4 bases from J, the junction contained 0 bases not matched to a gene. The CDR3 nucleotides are TGTGCCAGCAGACTAGCGGGAGCAGATACGCAGTATTTT. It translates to CASRLAGADTQYF.

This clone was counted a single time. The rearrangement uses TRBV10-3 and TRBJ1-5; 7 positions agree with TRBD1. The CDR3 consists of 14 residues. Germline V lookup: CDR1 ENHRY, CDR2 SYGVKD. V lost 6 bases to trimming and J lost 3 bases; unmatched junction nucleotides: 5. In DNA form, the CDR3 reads TGTGCCATCAGCCCGACAGGGCTCAATCAGCCCCAGCATTTT. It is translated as CAISPTGLNQPQHF.

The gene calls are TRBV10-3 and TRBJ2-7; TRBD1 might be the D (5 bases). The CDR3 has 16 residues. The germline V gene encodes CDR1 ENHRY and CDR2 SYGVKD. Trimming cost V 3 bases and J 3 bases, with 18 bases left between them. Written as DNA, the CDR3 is TGTGCCATCAGTGATCGGCAGCCTTTGGGGCTCTACGAGCAGTACTTC. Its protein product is CAISDRQPLGLYEQYF.

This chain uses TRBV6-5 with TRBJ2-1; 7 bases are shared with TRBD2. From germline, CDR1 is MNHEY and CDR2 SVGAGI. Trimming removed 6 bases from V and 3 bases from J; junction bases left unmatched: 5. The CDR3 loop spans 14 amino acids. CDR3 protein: CASRGGQNYNEQFF. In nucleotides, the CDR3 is TGTGCCAGCAGGGGAGGGCAGAACTACAATGAGCAGTTCTTC.

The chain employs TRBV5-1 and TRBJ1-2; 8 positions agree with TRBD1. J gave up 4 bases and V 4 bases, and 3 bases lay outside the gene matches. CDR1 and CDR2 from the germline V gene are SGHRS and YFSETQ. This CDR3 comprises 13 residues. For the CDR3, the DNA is TGCGCCAGCAGCCTGGACAGGGTCTATGGCTACACCTTC. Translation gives CASSLDRVYGYTF. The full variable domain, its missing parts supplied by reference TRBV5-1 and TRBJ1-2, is KAGVTQTPRYLIKTRGQQVTLSCSPISGHRSVSWYQQTPGQGLQFLFEYFSETQRNKGNFPGRFSGRQFSNSRSEMNVSTLELGDSALYLCASSLDRVYGYTFGSGTRLTVV.